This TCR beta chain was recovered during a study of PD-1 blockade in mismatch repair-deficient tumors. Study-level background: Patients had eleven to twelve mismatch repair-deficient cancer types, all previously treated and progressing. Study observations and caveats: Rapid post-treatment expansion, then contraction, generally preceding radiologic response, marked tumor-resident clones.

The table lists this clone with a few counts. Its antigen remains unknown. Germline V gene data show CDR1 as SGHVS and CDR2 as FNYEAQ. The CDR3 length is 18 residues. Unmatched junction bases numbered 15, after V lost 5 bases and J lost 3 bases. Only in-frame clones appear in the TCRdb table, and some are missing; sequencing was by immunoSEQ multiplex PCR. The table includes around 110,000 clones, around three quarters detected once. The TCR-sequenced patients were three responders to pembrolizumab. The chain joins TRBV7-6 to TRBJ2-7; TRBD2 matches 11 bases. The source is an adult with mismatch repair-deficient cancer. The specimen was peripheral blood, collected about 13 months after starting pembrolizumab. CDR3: CASSPRILTSGILYEQYF. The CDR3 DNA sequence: TGTGCCAGCAGCCCCCGTATCTTGACTAGCGGGATTCTCTACGAGCAGTACTTC. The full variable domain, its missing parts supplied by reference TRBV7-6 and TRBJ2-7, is GAGVSQSPRYKVTKRGQDVALRCDPISGHVSLYWYRQALGQGPEFLTYFNYEAQQDKSGLPNDRFSAERPEGSISTLTIQRTEQRDSAMYRCASSPRILTSGILYEQYFGPGTRLTVT.